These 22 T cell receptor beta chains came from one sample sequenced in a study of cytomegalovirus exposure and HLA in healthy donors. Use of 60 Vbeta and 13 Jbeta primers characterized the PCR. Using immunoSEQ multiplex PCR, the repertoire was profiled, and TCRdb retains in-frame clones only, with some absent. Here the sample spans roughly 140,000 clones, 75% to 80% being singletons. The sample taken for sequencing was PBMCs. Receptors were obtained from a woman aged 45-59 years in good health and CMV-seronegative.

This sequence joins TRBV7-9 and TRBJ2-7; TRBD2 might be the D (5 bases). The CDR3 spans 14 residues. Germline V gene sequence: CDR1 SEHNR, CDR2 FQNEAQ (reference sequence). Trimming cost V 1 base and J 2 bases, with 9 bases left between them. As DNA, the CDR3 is TGTGCCAGCAGCTTAGGGGAGTCTACCTACGAGCAGTACTTC. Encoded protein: CASSLGESTYEQYF.

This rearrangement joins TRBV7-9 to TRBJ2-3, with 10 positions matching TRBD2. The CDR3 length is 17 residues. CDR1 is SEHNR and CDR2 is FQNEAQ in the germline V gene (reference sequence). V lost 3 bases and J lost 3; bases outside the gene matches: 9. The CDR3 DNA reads TGTGCCAGCAGCTTTACAGCGGGGGGGCGAAAGACAGATACGCAGTATTTT. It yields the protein CASSFTAGGRKTDTQYF.

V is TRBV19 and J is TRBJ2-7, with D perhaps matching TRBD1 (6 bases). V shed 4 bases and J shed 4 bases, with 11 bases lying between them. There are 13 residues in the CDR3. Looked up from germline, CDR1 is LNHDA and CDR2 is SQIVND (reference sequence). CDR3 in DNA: TGTGCCAGTAGTAAGGGGGAACGGTACGAGCAGTACTTC. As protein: CASSKGERYEQYF. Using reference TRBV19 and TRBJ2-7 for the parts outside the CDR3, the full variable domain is DGGITQSPKYLFRKEGQNVTLSCEQNLNHDAMYWYRQDPGQGLRLIYYSQIVNDFQKGDIAEGYSVSREKKESFPLTVTSAQKNPTAFYLCASSKGERYEQYFGPGTRLTVT.

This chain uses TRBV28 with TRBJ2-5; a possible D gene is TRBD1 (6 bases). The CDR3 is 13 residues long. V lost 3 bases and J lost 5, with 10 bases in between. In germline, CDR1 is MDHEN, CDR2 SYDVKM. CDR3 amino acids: CASSFFQGETQYF. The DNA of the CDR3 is TGTGCCAGCAGTTTTTTTCAGGGGGAGACCCAGTACTTC.

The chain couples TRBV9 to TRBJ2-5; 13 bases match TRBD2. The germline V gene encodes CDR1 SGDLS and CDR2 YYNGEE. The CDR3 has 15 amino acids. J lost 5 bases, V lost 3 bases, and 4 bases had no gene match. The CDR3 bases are TGTGCCAGCAGCGGACTAGCGGGGGGCCGGGAGACCCAGTACTTC. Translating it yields CASSGLAGGRETQYF.

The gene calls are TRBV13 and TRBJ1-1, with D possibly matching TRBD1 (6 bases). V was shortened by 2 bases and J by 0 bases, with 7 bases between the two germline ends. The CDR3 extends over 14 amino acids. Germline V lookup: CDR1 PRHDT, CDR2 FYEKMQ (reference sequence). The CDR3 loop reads CASSLRQVNTEAFF. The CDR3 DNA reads TGTGCCAGCAGCTTACGACAGGTGAACACTGAAGCTTTCTTT.

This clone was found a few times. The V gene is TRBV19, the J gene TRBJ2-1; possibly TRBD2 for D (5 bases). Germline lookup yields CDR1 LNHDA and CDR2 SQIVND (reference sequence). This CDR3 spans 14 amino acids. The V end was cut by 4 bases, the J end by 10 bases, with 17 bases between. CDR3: CASSNAGRTGEQFF. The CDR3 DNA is TGTGCCAGTAGTAACGCAGGACGAACGGGGGAGCAGTTCTTC.

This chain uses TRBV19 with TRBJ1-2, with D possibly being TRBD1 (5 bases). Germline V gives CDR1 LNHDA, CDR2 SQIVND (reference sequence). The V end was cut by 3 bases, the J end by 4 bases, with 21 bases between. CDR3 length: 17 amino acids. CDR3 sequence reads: CASSIILDTSLSYGYTF. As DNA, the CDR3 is TGTGCCAGTAGTATTATCCTGGACACCAGTCTGAGCTATGGCTACACCTTC. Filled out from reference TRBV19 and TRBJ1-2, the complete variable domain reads DGGITQSPKYLFRKEGQNVTLSCEQNLNHDAMYWYRQDPGQGLRLIYYSQIVNDFQKGDIAEGYSVSREKKESFPLTVTSAQKNPTAFYLCASSIILDTSLSYGYTFGSGTRLTVV.

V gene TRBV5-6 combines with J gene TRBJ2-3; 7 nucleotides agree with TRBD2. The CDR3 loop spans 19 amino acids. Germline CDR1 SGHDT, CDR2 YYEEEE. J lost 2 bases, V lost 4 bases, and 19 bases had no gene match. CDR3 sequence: CASSTPIEAGEAITDTQYF. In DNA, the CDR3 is TGTGCCAGCAGCACCCCTATTGAGGCGGGGGAGGCCATCACAGATACGCAGTATTTT.

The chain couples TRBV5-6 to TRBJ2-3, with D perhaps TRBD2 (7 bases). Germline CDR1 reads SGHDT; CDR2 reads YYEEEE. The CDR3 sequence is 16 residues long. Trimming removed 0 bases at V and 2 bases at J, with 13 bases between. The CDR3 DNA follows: TGTGCCAGCAGCTTGGACAGCGGGACAAACACAGATACGCAGTATTTT. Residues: CASSLDSGTNTDTQYF.

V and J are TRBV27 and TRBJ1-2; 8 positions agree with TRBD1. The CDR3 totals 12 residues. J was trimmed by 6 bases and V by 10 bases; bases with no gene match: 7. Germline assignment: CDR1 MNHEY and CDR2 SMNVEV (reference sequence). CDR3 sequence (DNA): TGTGCCACCGCAGACAGGGGTCATGGCTACACCTTC. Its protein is CATADRGHGYTF.

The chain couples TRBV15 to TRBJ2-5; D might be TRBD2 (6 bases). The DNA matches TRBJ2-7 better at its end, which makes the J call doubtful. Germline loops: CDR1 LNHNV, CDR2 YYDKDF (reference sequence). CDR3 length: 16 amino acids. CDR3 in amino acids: CATSHWITGGSYEQYF. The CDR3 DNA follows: TGTGCCACCAGCCATTGGATTACAGGAGGGTCCTACGAGCAGTACTTC.

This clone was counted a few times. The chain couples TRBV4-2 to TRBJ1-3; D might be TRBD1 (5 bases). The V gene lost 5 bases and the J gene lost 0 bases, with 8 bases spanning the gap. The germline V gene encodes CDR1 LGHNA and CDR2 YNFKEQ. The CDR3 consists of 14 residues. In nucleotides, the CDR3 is TGTGCCAGCAGCACTGACAGCTCTGGAAACACCATATATTTT. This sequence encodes CASSTDSSGNTIYF.

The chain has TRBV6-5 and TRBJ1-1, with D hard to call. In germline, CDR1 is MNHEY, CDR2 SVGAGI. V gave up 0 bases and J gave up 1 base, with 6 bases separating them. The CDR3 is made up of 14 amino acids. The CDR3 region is CASSYSSPNTEAFF. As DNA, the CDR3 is TGTGCCAGCAGTTACTCGAGTCCGAACACTGAAGCTTTCTTT.

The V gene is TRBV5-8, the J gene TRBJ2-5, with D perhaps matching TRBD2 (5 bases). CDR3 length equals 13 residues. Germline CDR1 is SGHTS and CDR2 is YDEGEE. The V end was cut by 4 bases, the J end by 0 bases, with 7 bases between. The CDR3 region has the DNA TGTGCCAGCAGCCGGGGATACCAAGAGACCCAGTACTTC. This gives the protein CASSRGYQETQYF.

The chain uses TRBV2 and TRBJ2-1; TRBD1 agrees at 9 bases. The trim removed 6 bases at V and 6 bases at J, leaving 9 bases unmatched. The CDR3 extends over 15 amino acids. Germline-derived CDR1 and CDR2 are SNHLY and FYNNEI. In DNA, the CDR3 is TGTGCCAGCAGGGCTTGGGGACAGGGTTTCAATGAGCAGTTCTTC. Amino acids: CASRAWGQGFNEQFF. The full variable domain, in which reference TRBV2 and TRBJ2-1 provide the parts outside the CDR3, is EPEVTQTPSHQVTQMGQEVILRCVPISNHLYFYWYRQILGQKVEFLVSFYNNEISEKSEIFDDQFSVERPDGSNFTLKIRSTKLEDSAMYFCASRAWGQGFNEQFFGPGTRLTVL.

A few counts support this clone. The CDR3 reads CAWSGGTEQETQYF. CDR3 coding DNA: TGTGCCTGGAGTGGGGGGACTGAACAAGAGACCCAGTACTTC. V gene TRBV30 combines with J gene TRBJ2-5, with D tentatively TRBD2 (6 bases). In germline, CDR1 is GTSNPN, CDR2 SVGIG (reference sequence). The CDR3 is made up of 14 amino acids. V shed 1 base and J shed 2 bases, with 11 bases lying between them.

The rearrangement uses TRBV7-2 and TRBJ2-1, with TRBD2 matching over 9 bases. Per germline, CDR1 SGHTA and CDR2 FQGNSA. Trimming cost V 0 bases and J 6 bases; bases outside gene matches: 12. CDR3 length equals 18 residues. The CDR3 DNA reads TGTGCCAGCAGCTTAGCACCTCCGAGCGTGCGGGGGGGCAATGAGCAGTTCTTC. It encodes CASSLAPPSVRGGNEQFF.

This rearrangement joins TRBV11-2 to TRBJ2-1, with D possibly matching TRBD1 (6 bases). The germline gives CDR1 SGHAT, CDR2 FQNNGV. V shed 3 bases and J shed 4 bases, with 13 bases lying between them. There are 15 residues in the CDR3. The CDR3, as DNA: TGTGCCAGCAGCTTGGGGCAGGGGAGTTACAATGAGCAGTTCTTC. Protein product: CASSLGQGSYNEQFF.

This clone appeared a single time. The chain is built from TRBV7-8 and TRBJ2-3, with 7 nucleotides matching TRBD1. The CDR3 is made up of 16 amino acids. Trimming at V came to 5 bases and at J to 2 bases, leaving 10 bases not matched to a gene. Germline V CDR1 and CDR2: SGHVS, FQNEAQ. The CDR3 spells CASSEIEGAFTDTQYF. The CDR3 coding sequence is TGTGCCAGCAGCGAGATTGAGGGGGCATTCACAGATACGCAGTATTTT.

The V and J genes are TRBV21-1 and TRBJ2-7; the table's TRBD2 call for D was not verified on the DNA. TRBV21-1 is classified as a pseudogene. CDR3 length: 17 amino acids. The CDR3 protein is CASSKLPCPTISYEQYF. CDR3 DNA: TGTGCCAGCAGCAAACTTCCTTGTCCTACGATATCCTACGAGCAGTACTTC.

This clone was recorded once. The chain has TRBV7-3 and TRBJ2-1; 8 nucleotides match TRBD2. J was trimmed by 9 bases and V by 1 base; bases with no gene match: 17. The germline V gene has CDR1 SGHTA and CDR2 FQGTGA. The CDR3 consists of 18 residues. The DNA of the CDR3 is TGTGCCAGCAGCTTAATTCTAGCGGGTGGGGAGTATCTCGGTGAGCAGTTCTTC. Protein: CASSLILAGGEYLGEQFF.